These 5 T cell receptor beta chains were all obtained from the same sample, sequenced in a study of blood T cell repertoires in COVID-19. Clones were sequenced by immunoSEQ multiplex PCR, and TCRdb holds only the in-frame ones, with some missing. The sample holds 300,000 to 450,000 clones, around 87% seen once. The sample was peripheral blood. The source is a woman in her twenties or thirties with COVID-19, enrolled during active disease.

The rearrangement links TRBV30 to TRBJ2-1; tentative D call: TRBD1 (5 bases). Per germline, CDR1 GTSNPN and CDR2 SVGIG (reference sequence). V gave up 0 bases and J gave up 2 bases, with 11 bases separating them. The CDR3 is made up of 15 amino acids. The CDR3 nucleotides read TGTGCCTGGAGTGTACCCCAGGGTACCTACAATGAGCAGTTCTTC. This gives the protein CAWSVPQGTYNEQFF.

J is TRBJ2-2 and V is TRBV14; 13 bases match TRBD2. V was pared by 2 bases and J by 4 bases, with 13 bases of the junction left unmatched. The CDR3 covers 20 residues. Germline V gene data show CDR1 as SGHDN and CDR2 as FVKESK. CDR3 in amino acids: CASSQLGTSGTDGFTGELFF. The CDR3 nucleotides are TGTGCCAGCAGCCAACTTGGGACTAGCGGGACGGACGGCTTCACCGGGGAGCTGTTTTTT.

The rearrangement links TRBV6-5 to TRBJ1-1; D is ambiguous. V lost 11 bases and J 0 bases, leaving 13 bases between the germline ends. The CDR3 is made up of 13 amino acids. Germline CDR1 is MNHEY and CDR2 is SVGAGI. The CDR3 reads CASGNSMNTEAFF. The CDR3 bases are TGTGCCTCGGGGAACAGTATGAACACTGAAGCTTTCTTT.

CDR3 coding DNA: TGTGCCAGCAGCCCTGTATCGGGTAGCGGGACGGTCGGGGAGCTGTTTTTT. This sequence encodes CASSPVSGSGTVGELFF. The chain uses TRBV4-2 and TRBJ2-2; TRBD2 matches at 8 bases. This CDR3 comprises 17 residues. The trim removed 4 bases at V and 7 bases at J, leaving 14 bases unmatched. Germline-derived CDR1 and CDR2 are LGHNA and YNFKEQ.

This chain connects TRBV28 to TRBJ2-3; 8 bases fit TRBD1. V dropped 3 bases and J dropped 6; count of bases not matched to a gene: 8. The CDR3 extends over 15 amino acids. The germline CDR1 and CDR2 sequences are MDHEN and SYDVKM. CDR3 amino acids: CASSLGAGGADTQYF. CDR3 DNA sequence: TGTGCCAGCAGTTTGGGGGCAGGGGGCGCGGATACGCAGTATTTT. The full variable domain, completed using reference TRBV28 and TRBJ2-3, is DVKVTQSSRYLVKRTGEKVFLECVQDMDHENMFWYRQDPGLGLRLIYFSYDVKMKEKGDIPEGYSVSREKKERFSLILESASTNQTSMYLCASSLGAGGADTQYFGPGTRLTVL.